The 13 T cell receptor beta chains presented below share a single source sample, sequenced in a study of radiation and T cells in renal cell carcinoma. Some clones are missing from TCRdb's copy, which holds only in-frame ones; the method was immunoSEQ multiplex PCR. Of 15,000 or so clones listed, about three fifths are singletons. As for treatment: treatment-naive control, cytoreductive nephrectomy. Material: tumor tissue, obtained from a patient whose treatment was nephrectomy without radiotherapy. The receptor source for this set is a man aged 55 to 69 with renal cell carcinoma.

CDR3 DNA sequence: TGCGCCAGCAGCTTAACTATAGGACAGGGGGCCTACGAGCAGTACTTC. It specifies CASSLTIGQGAYEQYF. The chain couples TRBV5-1 to TRBJ2-7; 10 bases align to TRBD1. The CDR3 runs 16 residues. Germline loops: CDR1 SGHRS, CDR2 YFSETQ. After removal of 2 bases from V and 2 bases from J, the junction contained 7 bases not matched to a gene.

The chain joins TRBV5-1 to TRBJ1-3; TRBD1 matches at 7 bases. Germline V lookup: CDR1 SGHRS, CDR2 YFSETQ. This CDR3 contains 15 residues. The junction had 5 bases not matched to a gene; V was cut back by 4 bases and J by 1 base. CDR3 sequence (DNA): TGCGCCAGCAGCGCGACAGGGATGTCTGGAAACACCATATATTTT. Its translation: CASSATGMSGNTIYF.

The rearrangement joins TRBV30 to TRBJ1-2; 9 nucleotides align to TRBD1. CDR1 and CDR2 (germline): GTSNPN, SVGIG (reference sequence). V dropped 0 bases and J dropped 10; count of bases not matched to a gene: 9. There are 14 residues in the CDR3. The CDR3 protein is CAWSVGTGRLNYTF. DNA of the CDR3: TGTGCCTGGAGTGTAGGGACAGGGAGGTTGAACTACACCTTC. The complete variable domain, with remaining parts taken from reference TRBV30 and TRBJ1-2, reads SQTIHQWPATLVQPVGSPLSLECTVEGTSNPNLYWYRQAAGRGLQLLFYSVGIGQISSEVPQNLSASRPQDRQFILSSKKLLLSDSGFYLCAWSVGTGRLNYTFGSGTRLTVV.

The chain is built from TRBV7-2 and TRBJ2-7; D unresolved. The CDR3 sequence is 14 residues long. Germline lookup yields CDR1 SGHTA and CDR2 FQGNSA. V was cut by 1 base and J by 2 bases, with 9 bases left in between. CDR3 sequence reads: CASSLVVHAYEQYF. Written as DNA, the CDR3 is TGTGCCAGCAGCTTAGTGGTCCACGCCTACGAGCAGTACTTC.

The chain uses TRBV11-2 and TRBJ1-1; TRBD1 agrees at 9 bases. Trimming removed 4 bases from V and 9 bases from J; junction bases left unmatched: 9. This CDR3 comprises 14 residues. The germline gives CDR1 SGHAT, CDR2 FQNNGV. The CDR3 DNA reads as TGTGCCAGCAGCTCTACGATGACAGGGGGTAAAGCTTTCTTT. As protein: CASSSTMTGGKAFF.

The chain recombines TRBV6-5 with TRBJ1-3; a weak D match, TRBD1 (5 bases). V was pared by 5 bases and J by 0 bases, with 11 bases between. CDR3 length equals 15 residues. Germline CDR1 is MNHEY and CDR2 is SVGAGI. CDR3 in DNA: TGTGCCAGCAGTATCCGGGGCCTCTCTGGAAACACCATATATTTT. Its translation: CASSIRGLSGNTIYF.

The V call is TRBV5-6, the J call TRBJ2-3, with D possibly being TRBD1 (5 bases). V shed 0 bases and J shed 3 bases, with 20 bases lying between them. CDR1 SGHDT and CDR2 YYEEEE come from the germline V gene. The CDR3 has 18 amino acids. CDR3 nucleotide sequence: TGTGCCAGCAGCTTGGAGATTAGGGGTCGAGGTAGAACAGATACGCAGTATTTT. Protein: CASSLEIRGRGRTDTQYF. Full variable domain (missing parts from reference TRBV5-6 and TRBJ2-3): DAGVTQSPTHLIKTRGQQVTLRCSPKSGHDTVSWYQQALGQGPQFIFQYYEEEERQRGNFPDRFSGHQFPNYSSELNVNALLLGDSALYLCASSLEIRGRGRTDTQYFGPGTRLTVL.

V gene TRBV10-3 combines with J gene TRBJ2-2, with D perhaps matching TRBD2 (5 bases). Germline assignment: CDR1 ENHRY and CDR2 SYGVKD. V lost 4 bases, J lost 7 bases, and 16 bases lay in between. The CDR3 totals 15 residues. The CDR3 DNA follows: TGTGCCATCAGTGCGGGCAGCGGTGGCCACGGGGAGCTGTTTTTT. It encodes CAISAGSGGHGELFF.

This clone was detected once. The chain combines TRBV6-1 with TRBJ2-7, with TRBD1 matching 9 bases. Germline lookup yields CDR1 MNHNS and CDR2 SASEGT. The CDR3 is 16 amino acids. V trimming: 2 bases; J trimming: 2 bases; junction bases outside the gene matches: 7. The CDR3 nucleotides are TGTGCCAGCAGTGAAACCTTGGACAGGGGCGCCTACGAGCAGTACTTC. Translation: CASSETLDRGAYEQYF.

This chain uses TRBV30 with TRBJ1-1, with 8 bases aligning to TRBD1. V shed 1 base and J 1 base; nucleotides not matched to a gene: 2. Germline V gene sequence: CDR1 GTSNPN, CDR2 SVGIG (reference sequence). The CDR3 length is 14 residues. The CDR3 DNA reads TGTGCCTGGAGTGGACAGGGGCCGAACACTGAAGCTTTCTTT. This translates into CAWSGQGPNTEAFF.

The CDR3 reads CASSEGGSQETQYF. The CDR3 DNA sequence: TGTGCCAGCAGCGAAGGCGGCAGCCAAGAGACCCAGTACTTC. The rearrangement uses TRBV11-3 and TRBJ2-5; no definite D call. CDR1 is SGHNT and CDR2 is YENEEA in the germline V gene. The CDR3 contains 14 residues. Trimming took 5 bases from V and 1 from J, leaving 11 bases between them.

This chain links TRBV6-1 with TRBJ2-4, with TRBD1 matching over 8 bases. The J segment lost 5 bases and the V segment lost 6 bases, leaving 9 bases of the junction unmatched. The CDR3 is 15 residues long. CDR1 and CDR2 from the germline V gene are MNHNS and SASEGT. CDR3 sequence (DNA): TGTGCCAGCAGGCCCTCCACAGGGGGACAAAACATTCAGTACTTC. Its protein is CASRPSTGGQNIQYF.

The V gene is TRBV30, the J gene TRBJ1-2; no clear D gene. V was shortened by 3 bases and J by 0 bases, with 8 bases between the two germline ends. Germline V gene data show CDR1 as GTSNPN and CDR2 as SVGIG (reference sequence). CDR3 length: 13 residues. The CDR3 here is CAWSTSANYGYTF. The CDR3 coding sequence is TGTGCCTGGAGCACCTCTGCTAACTATGGCTACACCTTC. Drawing the rest from reference TRBV30 and TRBJ1-2, the complete variable domain is SQTIHQWPATLVQPVGSPLSLECTVEGTSNPNLYWYRQAAGRGLQLLFYSVGIGQISSEVPQNLSASRPQDRQFILSSKKLLLSDSGFYLCAWSTSANYGYTFGSGTRLTVV.